This T cell receptor beta chain was recovered during a study of T cell responses to AZD1222 COVID-19 vaccine (dated by TCRdb to the early 2020s). About the investigation overall: AZD1222 recipients whose second dose came at about 4 weeks and those whose second dose came at about 12 weeks were combined into one group, since spike-specific TCR depth and breadth did not differ between the two schedules. A total of 233 trial participants underwent TCR sequencing, of whom 207 had received two doses of AZD1222 and approximately 25 had received two doses of the MenACWY control vaccine. Trial participants were enrolled by age into 18-55, 56-69 and 70-plus year subgroups, with roughly 150, 30 and 60 TCR-sequenced participants respectively. Study-wide conclusions, independent of this receptor: Most participants were white British and females outnumbered males, and the authors suggested that clonal diversity may have been underestimated. A significant rise in spike-specific TCR breadth and depth was observed after two AZD1222 doses relative to day 0 and relative to MenACWY recipients. Because no day 14 peak-response samples were available, the repertoires could be characterized only after the peak T cell response. Reportedly, almost half of the unique spike-specific TCRs recognized epitopes lying outside the regions that are mutated in the B.1.351 and B.1.1.7 variants. The vaccine-associated CD4 TCRs covered the entire spike protein, and the dominant responses fell in regions 160-218 and 743-854. The 56-69-year group was small, and its depth increase did not reach significance, likely because of low power. Conclusions about previously exposed vaccinees were limited because only six AZD1222 recipients were SARS-CoV-2 seropositive at baseline.

Reading from cysteine to phenylalanine, the CDR3 counts 13 amino acids. The sequence is cut down to CDR3 DNA, 39 bases in frame from base 1. CDR1 SGHVS and CDR2 FQNEAQ were looked up in the germline V gene. Trimming accounts for 6 bases at V and 4 bases at J, while the number of junction bases matched to no gene is 3. The CDR3 regions of human TCRbeta chains were subjected to immunosequencing. As for the original processing: Repertoire TCRs were matched against a reference library of SARS-CoV-2-specific TCRs generated with the MIRA antigen-specificity platform. Breadth was defined as the fraction of unique TCRs that were SARS-CoV-2-associated. Depth was defined as the fraction of total T cells that were SARS-CoV-2-associated. Using the MIRA data, every spike-specific TCR was mapped to the spike region that the TCR reacted to and assigned to either a CD4 or a CD8 class. Log10-transformed breadth and depth values were compared by one-way ANOVA with Sidak's multiple comparisons tests. TCRdb carries this immuneACCESS record with in-frame sequences only. Its versions omit some clonotypes, under half of them owing to an unresolved V gene in the studies checked, with the rest unexplained. Clone size and V and J calls were adopted from that table, with D and trimming inferred from the DNA. The sample table lists over 100,000 clones, around 90% of them with a count of one. The ten largest clones take up approximately 7.6% of the sample.

Comment on this clone: Its antigen is not yet known. The record has no base qualities; no much larger clone is one base away.

In the paper's terms, the time point label means: baseline before first vaccination. The vaccinee samples were drawn from two UK trials, COV001 and COV002, one of which was a single-blind randomized controlled phase 2/3 trial testing AZD1222 (ChAdOx1 nCoV-19) in healthy adults. For TCRbeta chain sequencing, PBMC samples from trial participants were taken at day 0 and at day 28 after the second dose. Recombination joined TRBV7-8 with TRBJ1-2; TRBD1 matches 9 bases in the middle. This receptor was taken from an adult in good health. The source material was peripheral blood, sampled on day 0 of AZD1222 vaccination. In nucleotide form, the sequence is TGTGCCAGCAGGGACAGGGGCGGCTATGGCTACACCTTC. This codes for CASRDRGGYGYTF. The full variable domain, with segments outside the CDR3 supplied by the reference TRBV7-8 and TRBJ1-2 proteins, appears as GAGVSQSPRYKVAKRGQDVALRCDPISGHVSLFWYQQALGQGPEFLTYFQNEAQLDKSGLPSDRFFAERPEGSVSTLKIQRTQQEDSAVYLCASRDRGGYGYTFGSGTRLTVV.